Presented here are 29 T cell receptor beta chains from one specimen sequenced in a study of T cells in Graves' hyperthyroidism and ophthalmopathy. TCR beta CDR3 regions were amplified from RNA transcripts. Primed by the HTBI set, a first-round RT-PCR was run on the TCR CDR3. Each CDR3 protein gets one entry after TCRdb re-called the multiplex PCR reads with MiXCR. The table records around 290,000 distinct CDR3 sequences, more than 10% of them present only once. Material for sequencing was blood. These receptors were obtained from a woman aged 25-40 years with Graves' hyperthyroidism that later progressed to Graves' ophthalmopathy.

This clonotype was counted at least ten times. The chain uses TRBV10-3 and TRBJ2-2; 8 bases fit TRBD2. The junction had 9 bases not matched to a gene; V was cut back by 7 bases and J by 2 bases. This CDR3 is 16 amino acids long. Germline CDR1 ENHRY, CDR2 SYGVKD. The CDR3 here is CAITDGGGPNTGELFF. DNA of the CDR3: TGTGCCATCACCGACGGGGGGGGCCCAAACACCGGGGAGCTGTTTTTT.

This clonotype occurred many times. The chain joins TRBV9 to TRBJ2-7; no definite D call. There are 12 residues in the CDR3. Germline V CDR1 and CDR2: SGDLS, YYNGEE. The V end was cut by 6 bases, the J end by 3 bases, with 10 bases between. Written as DNA, the CDR3 is TGTGCCAGCATGACCCATCACTACGAGCAGTACTTC. This codes for CASMTHHYEQYF.

The J gene is TRBJ2-1, the V gene TRBV7-2; 7 nucleotides agree with TRBD2. Looked up from germline, CDR1 is SGHTA and CDR2 is FQGNSA. V lost 1 base to trimming and J lost 4 bases; unmatched junction nucleotides: 13. The CDR3 has 18 amino acids. The CDR3 spells CASSLVVQGTTAYNEQFF. The CDR3 DNA reads TGTGCCAGCAGCTTAGTCGTTCAAGGGACTACCGCATACAATGAGCAGTTCTTC.

As concerns this clonotype: With a much larger clone just one base away, this may be a read error. This CDR3 is missing its conserved last phenylalanine or tryptophan, likely due to a read error. The chain joins TRBV7-2 to TRBJ2-7; 7 nucleotides agree with TRBD2. The CDR3 is 13 amino acids. Per germline, CDR1 SGHTA and CDR2 FQGNSA. J was trimmed by 3 bases and V by 2 bases; bases with no gene match: 1. In nucleotides, the CDR3 is TGTGCCAGCAGCTTACGGACTAGCTACGAGCAGTACCTC. Translation: CASSLRTSYEQYL.

This clonotype was detected many times. The chain joins TRBV28 to TRBJ2-7; D not certain. Deletions cut 5 bases from V and 1 base from J, with 15 bases between. In germline, CDR1 is MDHEN, CDR2 SYDVKM. This CDR3 is built from 15 residues. CDR3 DNA sequence: TGTGCCAGCAGTCCCCTTGGGGTGCTTTCCTACGAGCAGTACTTC. Its translation: CASSPLGVLSYEQYF.

There are many counts of this clonotype. This sequence joins TRBV7-9 and TRBJ2-1; 10 positions match TRBD2. From germline, CDR1 is SEHNR and CDR2 FQNEAQ (reference sequence). This CDR3 has 16 amino acids. The junction had 5 bases not matched to a gene; V was cut back by 0 bases and J by 6 bases. The CDR3 DNA sequence: TGTGCCAGCAGCTTAGCCGGGACTAGCGCAACCAATGAGCAGTTCTTC. Its protein product is CASSLAGTSATNEQFF.

This clonotype was found many times. The CDR3 loop reads CSADTDVDTDTQYF. CDR3 DNA: TGCAGCGCTGACACCGACGTAGACACAGATACGCAGTATTTT. V and J are TRBV29-1 and TRBJ2-3; the D is unclear. The CDR3 consists of 14 residues. Deletions cut 7 bases from V and 2 bases from J, with 16 bases between. The germline V gene encodes CDR1 SQVTM and CDR2 ANQGSEA.

V gene TRBV5-1 combines with J gene TRBJ1-1; D gene unclear. V was pared by 4 bases and J by 5 bases, with 12 bases between. Germline V gene data show CDR1 as SGHRS and CDR2 as YFSETQ. The CDR3 length is 13 residues. Here the CDR3 DNA reads TGCGCCAGCAGCCCCCCGGACGGGACTGAAGCTTTCTTT. The encoded protein is CASSPPDGTEAFF.

CDR3 sequence: CASSVRPGDGYGYTF. For the CDR3, the DNA is TGTGCCAGCAGTGTAAGGCCGGGGGACGGGTATGGCTACACCTTC. This chain uses TRBV2 with TRBJ1-2, with a tentative D call TRBD1 (5 bases). V was shortened by 4 bases and J by 5 bases, with 17 bases between the two germline ends. Germline loops: CDR1 SNHLY, CDR2 FYNNEI. This CDR3 has 15 residues.

This clonotype has ten or more counts. V gene TRBV10-3 combines with J gene TRBJ2-1; D tentatively fits TRBD1 or TRBD2 (5 bases each). Germline CDR1 reads ENHRY; CDR2 reads SYGVKD. CDR3 length: 14 amino acids. Trimming took off 7 bases at V and 4 bases at J, with 14 bases between the two ends. The DNA of the CDR3 is TGTGCCATCAAGGTGGGGGACGTATACAATGAGCAGTTCTTC. Protein: CAIKVGDVYNEQFF.

The table lists this clonotype with many counts. The gene calls are TRBV27 and TRBJ2-3; TRBD1 agrees at 7 bases. CDR3 length equals 18 residues. CDR1 is MNHEY, CDR2 SMNVEV, per germline (reference sequence). Germline trimming cut 5 bases from V and 0 bases from J; bases unmatched to any gene: 14. The CDR3 nucleotides read TGTGCCAGCAGTCGGGACCGGGACAGAACATCTAGCACAGATACGCAGTATTTT. Encoded protein: CASSRDRDRTSSTDTQYF.

There are many counts of this clonotype. V usage is TRBV24-1 and J usage is TRBJ2-1; the D call may be TRBD1 or TRBD2 (6 bases each). Trimming removed 5 bases from V and 8 bases from J, with 15 bases in between. Germline CDR1 reads KGHDR; CDR2 reads SFDVKD. This CDR3 has 14 residues. The chain's CDR3 is CATSASGGTYEQFF. The CDR3 DNA reads as TGTGCCACCAGTGCTTCCGGAGGGACATATGAGCAGTTCTTC.

This clonotype has a count of ten or more. This sequence joins TRBV27 and TRBJ1-2; D is uncertain. Germline lookup yields CDR1 MNHEY and CDR2 SMNVEV (reference sequence). V gave up 2 bases and J gave up 8 bases, with 15 bases separating them. This CDR3 contains 14 residues. Here the CDR3 DNA reads TGTGCCAGCAGTTTAGACCGAGGGTTGGACGGCTACACCTTC. Residues: CASSLDRGLDGYTF.

This chain joins TRBV10-3 and TRBJ2-6, with D tentatively TRBD1 (5 bases). The germline V gene encodes CDR1 ENHRY and CDR2 SYGVKD. The CDR3 is made up of 15 amino acids. The V and J ends lost 8 bases and 0 bases respectively, with 11 bases between them. The CDR3 is CAISDRLSGANVLTF. The DNA of the CDR3 is TGTGCCATCTCAGACAGACTCTCTGGGGCCAACGTCCTGACTTTC.

This clonotype showed up just a few times. The chain employs TRBV9 and TRBJ2-1; D unresolved. Between the trimmed V and J ends, which lost 2 bases and 0 bases, there was a span of 9 bases. There are 15 residues in the CDR3. CDR1 and CDR2 (germline): SGDLS, YYNGEE. The CDR3 is CASSVSQSSYNEQFF. The DNA of the CDR3 is TGTGCCAGCAGCGTCAGCCAGAGCTCCTACAATGAGCAGTTCTTC.

Many counts were recorded for this clonotype. The chain uses TRBV7-9 and TRBJ2-3; D is unresolved. Trimming left V 4 bases short and J 4 bases short, with 12 bases between. The germline gives CDR1 SEHNR, CDR2 FQNEAQ (reference sequence). The CDR3 has 14 amino acids. CDR3 DNA sequence: TGTGCCAGCAGCTCACCGGCCCACTCAGATACGCAGTATTTT. It is translated as CASSSPAHSDTQYF.

This CDR3 reads CASTVGAGGGYNEQFF. CDR3 DNA sequence: TGTGCCAGTACAGTGGGAGCGGGAGGAGGGTACAATGAGCAGTTCTTC. This sequence joins TRBV19 and TRBJ2-1, with 9 bases lining up with TRBD2. The CDR3 spans 16 residues. Looked up from germline, CDR1 is LNHDA and CDR2 is SQIVND (reference sequence). V trimming: 7 bases; J trimming: 4 bases; junction bases outside the gene matches: 11.

This clonotype appeared many times. The rearrangement uses TRBV7-2 and TRBJ1-5; 7 nucleotides align to TRBD1. Germline lookup yields CDR1 SGHTA and CDR2 FQGNSA. The V gene end was trimmed by 3 bases and the J gene end by 7 bases; junction bases not matched to a gene: 6. CDR3 size: 14 residues. CDR3 protein: CASSFDRVGQPQHF. The CDR3 DNA sequence: TGTGCCAGCAGCTTCGACAGGGTGGGACAGCCCCAGCATTTT.

This clonotype was recorded at least ten times. This chain links TRBV29-1 with TRBJ2-1; a weak D match, TRBD2 (6 bases). This CDR3 comprises 17 residues. V lost 1 base, J lost 2 bases, and 18 bases lay in between. Germline-derived CDR1 and CDR2 are SQVTM and ANQGSEA. CDR3 coding DNA: TGCAGCGTTGAAGGGGTTGGTGGGACGGGGGCCTACAATGAGCAGTTCTTC. Translated: CSVEGVGGTGAYNEQFF.

This clonotype was detected ten times or more. The rearrangement links TRBV28 to TRBJ2-5; TRBD1 or TRBD2 may be the D gene (6 bases each). The CDR3 loop spans 13 amino acids. Trimming stripped 6 bases from V and 2 bases from J, with 10 bases between. Germline values: CDR1 MDHEN, CDR2 SYDVKM. CDR3 sequence (DNA): TGTGCCAGCAGCTTAGGGGGGCAAGAGACCCAGTACTTC. The encoded protein is CASSLGGQETQYF.

This clonotype was seen more than once but under ten times. This chain connects TRBV4-2 to TRBJ2-1, with D possibly TRBD1 on 6 matching bases. Trimming cost V 6 bases and J 3 bases, with 15 bases left between them. Germline assignment: CDR1 LGHNA and CDR2 YNFKEQ. The CDR3 covers 15 residues. The CDR3 region is CASSGQQQFYNEQFF. In nucleotides, the CDR3 is TGTGCCAGCAGTGGACAGCAGCAATTCTACAATGAGCAGTTCTTC.

This clonotype was observed a few times. V gene TRBV29-1 combines with J gene TRBJ2-1, with 9 positions matching TRBD2. J lost 3 bases, V lost 4 bases, and 4 bases had no gene match. Germline assignment: CDR1 SQVTM and CDR2 ANQGSEA. The CDR3 has 14 residues. The CDR3 loop is CSVVAGVIYNEQFF. CDR3 in DNA: TGCAGCGTTGTAGCGGGAGTCATCTACAATGAGCAGTTCTTC.

In this sample, this clonotype turned up once. The V call is TRBV12-5, the J call TRBJ2-1; TRBD2 matches 13 bases. CDR3 length: 18 residues. Germline V gene data show CDR1 as LGHNT and CDR2 as FRNRAP. Trimming cost V 2 bases and J 9 bases; bases outside gene matches: 13. The CDR3 loop reads CASGLRPLLAGGLREQFF. The CDR3 coding sequence is TGTGCTAGTGGTTTGAGGCCCCTACTAGCGGGGGGGCTACGTGAGCAGTTCTTC.

This clonotype was detected only a few times. CDR3 region: CASSVSGRLHDGYTF. CDR3 DNA: TGTGCCAGCAGCGTATCCGGACGACTGCACGATGGCTACACCTTC. J is TRBJ1-2 and V is TRBV9, with D hard to call. The V gene's germline CDR1 is SGDLS and CDR2 YYNGEE. CDR3 length equals 15 residues. V gave up 1 base and J gave up 6 bases, with 16 bases separating them.

The table lists this clonotype with many counts. The chain uses TRBV7-2 and TRBJ2-1; D ambiguous. Trimming cost V 3 bases and J 4 bases, with 16 bases left between them. The CDR3 runs to 16 residues. From germline, CDR1 is SGHTA and CDR2 FQGNSA. The CDR3 spells CASSFLTLAEYNEQFF. The CDR3 nucleotides are TGTGCCAGCAGCTTCTTGACTCTCGCGGAGTACAATGAGCAGTTCTTC. The entire variable domain, with the rest obtained from reference TRBV7-2 and TRBJ2-1, is as follows: GAGVSQSPSNKVTEKGKDVELRCDPISGHTALYWYRQSLGQGLEFLIYFQGNSAPDKSGLPSDRFSAERTGGSVSTLTIQRTQQEDSAVYLCASSFLTLAEYNEQFFGPGTRLTVL.

This clonotype showed up many times. The J gene is TRBJ2-5, the V gene TRBV7-8; D remains ambiguous. Looked up from germline, CDR1 is SGHVS and CDR2 is FQNEAQ. The CDR3 has 12 residues. Trimming took 0 bases from V and 5 from J, leaving 4 bases between them. The CDR3: CASSLALETQYF. In nucleotides, the CDR3 is TGTGCCAGCAGCTTAGCGCTGGAGACCCAGTACTTC.

This clonotype was picked up many times. The chain links TRBV20-1 to TRBJ2-7; 11 bases are a match to TRBD2. J was trimmed by 5 bases and V by 0 bases; bases with no gene match: 6. The CDR3 sequence is 15 residues long. In germline, CDR1 is DFQATT, CDR2 SNEGSKA (reference sequence). Here the CDR3 DNA reads TGCAGTGCTAGAGATCAACTAGCGGGAGTTAACGAGCAGTACTTC. Encoded protein: CSARDQLAGVNEQYF.

This clonotype was seen repeatedly, ten times or more. The chain carries TRBV6-2 or TRBV6-3 and TRBJ2-7; TRBD1 matches 8 bases. There are 17 residues in the CDR3. Germline CDR1 MNHEY, CDR2 SVGEGT. J gave up 2 bases and V 3 bases, and 12 bases lay outside the gene matches. For the CDR3, the DNA is TGTGCCAGCAGTTATGTAATCCCGGGACAGGAGCCCTACGAGCAGTACTTC. Translated, it gives CASSYVIPGQEPYEQYF.

A word on this clonotype: This may stem from a read error, because a much larger clone lies one nucleotide away. The rearrangement joins TRBV27 to TRBJ2-1, with D perhaps matching TRBD2 (5 bases). Per germline, CDR1 MNHEY and CDR2 SMNVEV (reference sequence). This CDR3 comprises 17 residues. The CDR3 loop reads CASSLPPADPAYNGQFF. The CDR3 DNA sequence: TGTGCCAGCAGTTTGCCCCCAGCGGACCCTGCCTACAATGGGCAGTTCTTC.